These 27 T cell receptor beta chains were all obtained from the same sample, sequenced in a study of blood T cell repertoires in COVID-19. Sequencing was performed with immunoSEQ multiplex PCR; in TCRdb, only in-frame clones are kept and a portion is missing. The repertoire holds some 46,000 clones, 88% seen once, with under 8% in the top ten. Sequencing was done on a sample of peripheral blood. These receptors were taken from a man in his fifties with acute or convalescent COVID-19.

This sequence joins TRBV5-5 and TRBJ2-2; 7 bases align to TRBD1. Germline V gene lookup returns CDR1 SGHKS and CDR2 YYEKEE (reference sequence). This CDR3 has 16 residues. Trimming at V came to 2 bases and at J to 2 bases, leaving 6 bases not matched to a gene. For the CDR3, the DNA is TGTGCCAGCAGCTTAAGTGGGACAGTAAACACCGGGGAGCTGTTTTTT. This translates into CASSLSGTVNTGELFF.

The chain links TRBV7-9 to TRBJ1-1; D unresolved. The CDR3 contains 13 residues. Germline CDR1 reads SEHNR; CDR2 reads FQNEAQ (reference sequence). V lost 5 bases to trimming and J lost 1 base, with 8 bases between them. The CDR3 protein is CASSPNKNTEAFF. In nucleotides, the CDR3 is TGTGCCAGCAGCCCGAACAAGAACACTGAAGCTTTCTTT.

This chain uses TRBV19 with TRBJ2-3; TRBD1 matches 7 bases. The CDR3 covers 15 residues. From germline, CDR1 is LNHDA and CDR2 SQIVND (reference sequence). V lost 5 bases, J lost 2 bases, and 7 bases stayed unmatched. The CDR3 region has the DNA TGTGCCAGTAGTGGACGAGAGGGGGCCACAGATACGCAGTATTTT. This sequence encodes CASSGREGATDTQYF.

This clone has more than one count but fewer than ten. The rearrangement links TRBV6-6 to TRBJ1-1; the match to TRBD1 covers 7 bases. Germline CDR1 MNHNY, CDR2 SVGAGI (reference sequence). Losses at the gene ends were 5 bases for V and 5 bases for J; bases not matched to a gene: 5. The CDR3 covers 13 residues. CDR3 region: CASSRNRGTEAFF. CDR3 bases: TGTGCCAGCAGTCGGAACAGGGGTACTGAAGCTTTCTTT.

Here the CDR3 reads CASRRRGFADTQYF. CDR3 DNA: TGTGCCAGCAGACGCCGGGGGTTTGCAGATACGCAGTATTTT. This chain uses TRBV5-8 with TRBJ2-3, with D maybe TRBD2 (6 bases). CDR3 length: 14 amino acids. CDR1 is SGHTS and CDR2 is YDEGEE in the germline V gene. V lost 5 bases and J 4 bases, leaving 14 bases between the germline ends.

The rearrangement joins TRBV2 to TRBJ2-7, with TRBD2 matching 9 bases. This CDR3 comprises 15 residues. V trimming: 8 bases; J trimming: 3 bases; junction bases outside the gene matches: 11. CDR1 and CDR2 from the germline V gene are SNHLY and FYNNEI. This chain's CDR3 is CASGREGPRIYEQYF. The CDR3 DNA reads TGTGCCAGCGGGCGGGAGGGCCCTCGTATCTACGAGCAGTACTTC.

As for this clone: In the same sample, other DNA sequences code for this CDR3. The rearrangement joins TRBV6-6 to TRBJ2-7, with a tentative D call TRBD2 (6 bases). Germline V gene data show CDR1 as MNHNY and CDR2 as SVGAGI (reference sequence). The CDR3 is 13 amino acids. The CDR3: CASARDLTYEQYF. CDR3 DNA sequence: TGTGCTAGCGCTCGGGACTTAACCTACGAGCAGTACTTC.

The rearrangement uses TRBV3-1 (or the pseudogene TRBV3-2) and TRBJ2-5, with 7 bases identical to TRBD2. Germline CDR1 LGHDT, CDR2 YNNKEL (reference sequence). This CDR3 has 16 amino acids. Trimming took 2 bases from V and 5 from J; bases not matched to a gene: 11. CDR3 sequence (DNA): TGTGCCAGCAGCCAAATCTTGAGCGGGGCCGGGGAGACCCAGTACTTC. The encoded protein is CASSQILSGAGETQYF.

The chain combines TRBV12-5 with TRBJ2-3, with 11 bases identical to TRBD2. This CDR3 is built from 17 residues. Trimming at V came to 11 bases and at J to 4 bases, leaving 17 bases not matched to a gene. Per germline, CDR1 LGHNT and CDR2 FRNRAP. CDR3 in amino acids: CAFWGGQTSGESDTQYF. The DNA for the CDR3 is TGTGCTTTTTGGGGGGGCCAGACTAGCGGGGAATCAGATACGCAGTATTTT.

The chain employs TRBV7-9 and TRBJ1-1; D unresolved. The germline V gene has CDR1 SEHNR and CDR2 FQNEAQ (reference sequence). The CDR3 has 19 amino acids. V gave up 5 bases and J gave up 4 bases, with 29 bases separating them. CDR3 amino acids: CASSPEPRGGFGVSTEAFF. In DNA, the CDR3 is TGTGCCAGCAGCCCCGAACCCCGTGGAGGGTTTGGAGTTAGCACTGAAGCTTTCTTT.

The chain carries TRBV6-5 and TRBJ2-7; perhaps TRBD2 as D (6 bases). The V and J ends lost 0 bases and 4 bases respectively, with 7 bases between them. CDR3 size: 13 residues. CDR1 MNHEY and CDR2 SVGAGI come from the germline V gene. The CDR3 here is CASSYSGTYEQYF. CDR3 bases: TGTGCCAGCAGTTACTCGGGGACTTACGAGCAGTACTTC.

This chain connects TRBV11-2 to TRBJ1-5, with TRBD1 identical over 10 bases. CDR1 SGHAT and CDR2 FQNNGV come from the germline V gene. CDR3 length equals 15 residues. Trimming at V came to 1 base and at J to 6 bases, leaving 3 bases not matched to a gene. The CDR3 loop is CASSLAGTGVQPQHF. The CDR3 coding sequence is TGTGCCAGCAGCTTAGCCGGGACAGGGGTTCAGCCCCAGCATTTT.

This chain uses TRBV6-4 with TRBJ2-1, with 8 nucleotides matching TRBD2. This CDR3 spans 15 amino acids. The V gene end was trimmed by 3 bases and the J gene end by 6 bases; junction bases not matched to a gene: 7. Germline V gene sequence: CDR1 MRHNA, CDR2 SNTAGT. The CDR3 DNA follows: TGTGCCAGCAGTGATGGAGCGGGGGCGGCCAATGAGCAGTTCTTC. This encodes CASSDGAGAANEQFF.

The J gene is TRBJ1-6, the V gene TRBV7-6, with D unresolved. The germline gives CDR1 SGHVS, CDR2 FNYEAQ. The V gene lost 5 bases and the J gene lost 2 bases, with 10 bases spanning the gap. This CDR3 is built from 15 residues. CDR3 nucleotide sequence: TGTGCCAGCAGCCCGGGTGGTCCCTATAATTCACCCCTCCACTTT. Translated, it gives CASSPGGPYNSPLHF.

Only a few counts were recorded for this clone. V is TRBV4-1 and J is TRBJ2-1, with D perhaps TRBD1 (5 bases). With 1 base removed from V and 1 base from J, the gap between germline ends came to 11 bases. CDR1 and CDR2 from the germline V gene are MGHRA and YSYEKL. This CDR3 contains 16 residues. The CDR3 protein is CASSQVDMVSYNEQFF. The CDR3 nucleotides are TGCGCCAGCAGCCAAGTGGACATGGTGTCCTACAATGAGCAGTTCTTC.

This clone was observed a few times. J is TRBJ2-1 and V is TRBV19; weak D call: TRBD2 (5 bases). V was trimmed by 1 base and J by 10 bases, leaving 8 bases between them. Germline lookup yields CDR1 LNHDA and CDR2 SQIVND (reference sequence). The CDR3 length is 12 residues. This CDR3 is CASSIGGGEQFF. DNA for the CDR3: TGTGCCAGTAGTATAGGTGGCGGGGAGCAGTTCTTC.

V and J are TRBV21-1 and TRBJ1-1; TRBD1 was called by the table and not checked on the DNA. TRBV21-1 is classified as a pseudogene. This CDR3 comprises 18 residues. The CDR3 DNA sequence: TGTGCCAGCAGCAGACAGGGGGCGGAAAGAGGGGCGAACACTGAAGCTTTCTTT. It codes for CASSRQGAERGANTEAFF.

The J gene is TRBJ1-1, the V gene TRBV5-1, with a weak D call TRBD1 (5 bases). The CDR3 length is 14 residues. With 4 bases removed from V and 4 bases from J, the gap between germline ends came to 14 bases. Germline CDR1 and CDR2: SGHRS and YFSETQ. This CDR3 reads CASSATSQGTEAFF. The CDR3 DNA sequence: TGCGCCAGCAGCGCGACATCCCAGGGCACTGAAGCTTTCTTT.

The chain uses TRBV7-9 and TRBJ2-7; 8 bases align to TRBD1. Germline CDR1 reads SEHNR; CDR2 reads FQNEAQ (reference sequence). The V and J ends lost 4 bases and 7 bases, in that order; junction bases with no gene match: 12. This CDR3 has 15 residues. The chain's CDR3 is CASSSPGGATGEQYF. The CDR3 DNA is TGTGCCAGCAGCTCTCCAGGGGGCGCAACGGGTGAGCAGTACTTC.

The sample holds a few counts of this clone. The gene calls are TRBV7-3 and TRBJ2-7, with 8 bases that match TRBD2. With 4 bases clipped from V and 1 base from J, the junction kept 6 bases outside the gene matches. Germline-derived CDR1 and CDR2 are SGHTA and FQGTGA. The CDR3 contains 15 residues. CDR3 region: CASSSNAGGSYEQYF. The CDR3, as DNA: TGTGCCAGCAGCTCCAATGCGGGGGGATCCTACGAGCAGTACTTC.

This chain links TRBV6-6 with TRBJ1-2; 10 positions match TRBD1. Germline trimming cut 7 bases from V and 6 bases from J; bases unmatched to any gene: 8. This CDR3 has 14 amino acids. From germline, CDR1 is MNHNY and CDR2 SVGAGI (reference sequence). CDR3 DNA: TGTGCCAGCACTGACAGGGGGCTTTCGGATGGCTACACCTTC. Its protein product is CASTDRGLSDGYTF.

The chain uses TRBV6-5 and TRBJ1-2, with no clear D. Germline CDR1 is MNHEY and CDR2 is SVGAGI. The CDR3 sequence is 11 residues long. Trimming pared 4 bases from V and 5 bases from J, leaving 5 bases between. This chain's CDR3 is CASSSLYGYTF. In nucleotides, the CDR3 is TGTGCCAGCAGTTCGCTATATGGCTACACCTTC.

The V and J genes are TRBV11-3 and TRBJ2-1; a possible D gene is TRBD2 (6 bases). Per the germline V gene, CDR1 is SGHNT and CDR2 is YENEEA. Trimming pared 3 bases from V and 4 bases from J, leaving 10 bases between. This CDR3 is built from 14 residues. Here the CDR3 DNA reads TGTGCCAGCAGCTTTAATGCGGGATACAATGAGCAGTTCTTC. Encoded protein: CASSFNAGYNEQFF. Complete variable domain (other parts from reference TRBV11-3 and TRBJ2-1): EAGVVQSPRYKIIEKKQPVAFWCNPISGHNTLYWYLQNLGQGPELLIRYENEEAVDDSQLPKDRFSAERLKGVDSTLKIQPAELGDSAVYLCASSFNAGYNEQFFGPGTRLTVL.

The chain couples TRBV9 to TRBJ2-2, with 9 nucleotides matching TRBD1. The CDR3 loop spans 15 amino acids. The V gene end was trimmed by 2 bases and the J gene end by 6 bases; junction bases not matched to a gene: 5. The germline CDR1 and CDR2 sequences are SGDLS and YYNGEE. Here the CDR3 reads CASSVRTGVPGELFF. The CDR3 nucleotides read TGTGCCAGCAGCGTCCGGACAGGGGTCCCCGGGGAGCTGTTTTTT.

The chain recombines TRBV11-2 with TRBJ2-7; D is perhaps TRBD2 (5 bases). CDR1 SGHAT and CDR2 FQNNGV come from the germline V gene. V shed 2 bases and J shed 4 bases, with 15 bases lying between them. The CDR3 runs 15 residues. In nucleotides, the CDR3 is TGTGCCAGCAGCTTATTTGGGAGTCAGGATTACGAGCAGTACTTC. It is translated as CASSLFGSQDYEQYF.

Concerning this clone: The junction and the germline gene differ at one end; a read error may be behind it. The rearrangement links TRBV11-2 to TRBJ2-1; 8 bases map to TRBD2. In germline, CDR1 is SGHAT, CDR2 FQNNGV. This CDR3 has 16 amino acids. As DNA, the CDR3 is TGTGCCAGCAGCCTAGAGGGCGGGGGGCAATACAATGAGCAGTTCTTC. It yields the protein CASSLEGGGQYNEQFF.

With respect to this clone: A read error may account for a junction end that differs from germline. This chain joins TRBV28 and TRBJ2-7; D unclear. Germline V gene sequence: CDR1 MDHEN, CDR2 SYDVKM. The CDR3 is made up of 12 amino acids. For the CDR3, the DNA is TGTGCCAGCAGTTTGGAGCCCTACAAGCAGTACTTC. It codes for CASSLEPYKQYF. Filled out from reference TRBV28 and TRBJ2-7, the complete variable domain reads DVKVTQSSRYLVKRTGEKVFLECVQDMDHENMFWYRQDPGLGLRLIYFSYDVKMKEKGDIPEGYSVSREKKERFSLILESASTNQTSMYLCASSLEPYKQYFGPGTRLTVT.